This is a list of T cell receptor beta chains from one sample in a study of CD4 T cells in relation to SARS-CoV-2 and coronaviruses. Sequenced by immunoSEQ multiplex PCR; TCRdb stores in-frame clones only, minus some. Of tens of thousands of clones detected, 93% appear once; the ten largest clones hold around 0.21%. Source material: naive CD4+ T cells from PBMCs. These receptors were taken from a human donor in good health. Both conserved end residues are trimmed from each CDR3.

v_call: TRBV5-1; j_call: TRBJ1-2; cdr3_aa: ASSLQGDGYT
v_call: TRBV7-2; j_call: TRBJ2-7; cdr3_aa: ASSLHGGAGFYEQY
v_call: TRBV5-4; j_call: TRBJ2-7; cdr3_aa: ASSFHPGAGSYEQY
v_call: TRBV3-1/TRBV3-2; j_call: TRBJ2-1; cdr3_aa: ASSQAYRDRGYNEQF
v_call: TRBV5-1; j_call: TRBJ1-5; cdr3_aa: ASSPGTGDQPQH
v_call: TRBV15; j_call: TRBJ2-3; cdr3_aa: ATSRGPGGAGTDTQY
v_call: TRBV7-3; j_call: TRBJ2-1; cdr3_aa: ASSLTLDSFLF
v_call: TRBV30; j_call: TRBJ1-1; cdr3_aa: AWKGGTEAF
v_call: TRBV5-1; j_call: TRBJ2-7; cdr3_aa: ASSAGPPPSYEQY
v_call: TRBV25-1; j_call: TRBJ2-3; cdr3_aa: ASSADTQY
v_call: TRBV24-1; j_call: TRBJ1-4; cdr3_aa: ATSDLTGGGEKLF
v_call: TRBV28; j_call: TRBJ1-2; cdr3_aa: ASRSGGGGPYGYT
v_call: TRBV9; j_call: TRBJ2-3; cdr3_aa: ASSVGGGPGADTQY
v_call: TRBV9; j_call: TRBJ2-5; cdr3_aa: ASSVTSGVQETQY
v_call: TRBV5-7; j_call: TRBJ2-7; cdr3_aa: ASSLRLIRYNY
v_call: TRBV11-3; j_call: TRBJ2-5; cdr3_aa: ASILNSGRRVGETQY
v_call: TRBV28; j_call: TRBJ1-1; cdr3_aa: ASSLGRGGRGFTEAF
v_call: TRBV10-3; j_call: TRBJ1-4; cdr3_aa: AISGTGFGKLF
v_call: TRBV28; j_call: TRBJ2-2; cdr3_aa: ASSSPGELF
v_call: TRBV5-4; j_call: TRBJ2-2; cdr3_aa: ASSGSPPGPYTGELF
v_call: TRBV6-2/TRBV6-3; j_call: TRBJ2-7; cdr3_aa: ASSSQGYEQY
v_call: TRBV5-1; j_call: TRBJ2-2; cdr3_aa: ASSPSNGGGELF
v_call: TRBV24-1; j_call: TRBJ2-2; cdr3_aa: ATSEGGRNTGELF
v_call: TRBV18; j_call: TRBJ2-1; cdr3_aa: ASSTGTSGSYNEQF
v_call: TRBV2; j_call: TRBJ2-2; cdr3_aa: ASSQSGRNTGELF
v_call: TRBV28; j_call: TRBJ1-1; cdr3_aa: ASTFSGARMNTEAF